The 2 T cell receptor beta chains presented below share a single source sample, sequenced in a study of blood T cell repertoires in COVID-19. Profiling relied on immunoSEQ multiplex PCR, and the TCRdb table lists in-frame clones only, not all of them. The sample has tens of thousands of clones; 82% are singletons. Sequenced material: peripheral blood. All receptors come from a human donor with acute or convalescent COVID-19. The donor label of this sample is uncertain.

The chain joins TRBV10-1 to TRBJ1-2, with 9 bases fitting TRBD1. Unmatched junction bases numbered 7, after V lost 5 bases and J lost 6 bases. There are 14 residues in the CDR3. Germline V lookup: CDR1 WNHNN, CDR2 SYGVQD (reference sequence). The CDR3 protein is CASSPGQGHDGYTF. CDR3 nucleotides: TGCGCCAGCAGTCCGGGACAGGGACATGATGGCTACACCTTC.

In the case of this clone: One end of the junction is discordant with germline, which a read error may explain. V usage is TRBV6-1 and J usage is TRBJ1-3; TRBD1 matches at 9 bases. The CDR3 contains 18 residues. The germline gives CDR1 MNHNS, CDR2 SASEGT. This CDR3 is CANSERQGVIFSGNTIYF. CDR3 DNA sequence: TGTGCCAACAGTGAAAGACAGGGGGTTATATTCTCTGGAAACACCATATATTTT.